This T cell receptor beta chain was found in a study of blood T cell repertoires in COVID-19. About the research overall: Some COVID-19 samples were acute and others convalescent; all came from the United States, Italy and Spain. PBMCs, B-cell-depleted T cells, or T cells provided the cDNA or gDNA that made up the material.

Per the study methods: Amplification of reference gene primers was used by the study to estimate nucleated cell counts. Some clones are missing from TCRdb's copy, which holds only in-frame ones; the method was immunoSEQ multiplex PCR. V, J and clone size reflect that table, while D and trimming were determined from the DNA. The sample shows approximately 61,000 clones, 70% to 90% of them seen only once. CDR1 and CDR2 from the germline V gene are KGHSH and LQKENI. J was trimmed by 9 bases and V by 1 base; bases with no gene match: 8. The CDR3 is 17 residues long. Material: peripheral blood. The receptor comes from a human donor in a cohort sampled during active COVID-19. The chain uses TRBV18 and TRBJ2-1; 14 positions agree with TRBD2. This chain's CDR3 is CASSPRLTSGRGGEQFF. The CDR3, as DNA: TGTGCCAGCTCACCACGATTGACTAGCGGGAGGGGGGGTGAGCAGTTCTTC.